The rows below give T cell receptor beta chains drawn from one sample of a study of molecular identifiers for immune sequencing clone quantification. Using its own MiXCR run on the PCR reads, TCRdb lists one record per CDR3 protein. The data show around 470,000 distinct CDR3 sequences, 20% to 25% seen once. Sequenced material: naive CD8+ T cells from blood, with Jurkat cell RNA spiked in. Receptors were obtained from a human donor in good health. Some libraries in this study had Jurkat cell RNA spiked in. The CDR3 runs from the conserved cysteine through the conserved F or W. Expanded clones are given a class, and other clones once, few, many or no size at all.

>.|TRBJ2-5|TRBV28
CASQTLIGGLETQYF
>many|TRBJ1-5|TRBV6-2/TRBV6-3
CASSWTGKGQPQHF
>few|TRBJ2-3|TRBV28
CASRGVSDTQYF
>many|TRBJ1-1|TRBV12-3/TRBV12-4
CASSLGIYRGSAFF
>many|TRBJ2-5|TRBV25-1
CASRGLESQYF
>.|TRBJ2-7|TRBV18
CASSPRTGVYEQHF
>many|TRBJ2-4|TRBV5-1
CASALGEKGIQYF
>few|TRBJ2-3|TRBV7-6
CASSLGTRFNTDTQYF
>few|TRBJ1-2|TRBV7-8
CASSPFRGQGNYGYTF
>.|TRBJ2-3|TRBV24-1
CATSDGKGGTQYF
>.|TRBJ1-2|TRBV14
CASSQDTRTGVYGYTF
>.|TRBJ2-2|TRBV27
CASSKGPPGSGELFF
>few|TRBJ2-7|TRBV4-3
CASSQNRQGIVPYEQYF
>.|TRBJ2-2|TRBV11-3
CASSQGLGGRGTGELFF
>many|TRBJ2-7|TRBV4-3
CASSQEVLVVYEQYF
>many|TRBJ1-5|TRBV20-1
CSAREQGFYQPQHF
>.|TRBJ2-1|TRBV6-2/TRBV6-3
CASSYPWGTSGDNEQFF
>few|TRBJ2-2|TRBV7-2
CASSSWTGPGGELFF
>.|TRBJ2-1|TRBV11-3
CARSVLAGHEQFF
>many|TRBJ2-3|TRBV5-4
CASRGFGTDTQYF
>.|TRBJ1-2|TRBV3-1
CASSQDRGWGVGYTF
>few|TRBJ2-1|TRBV30
CATDWGLYNEQFF
>.|TRBJ2-2|TRBV11-2
CASIPNWWGGITGELFF
>many|TRBJ2-5|TRBV5-1
CASTSGVGQETQYF
>.|TRBJ2-1|TRBV30
CAWSSSPWNEQFF
>many|TRBJ2-3|TRBV7-9
CASSSPLAGGRDTQYF
>many|TRBJ2-1|TRBV7-8
CASSLSGASSYNEQFF